This TCR beta chain was identified in a study of metastatic and nonmetastatic thyroid tumors. Overall study context: Comparison of repertoires was carried out across blood and tumor or nodule tissue from malignant and benign thyroid patients.

Study outcomes and limitations: Across blood and tumor, TCR beta diversity in malignant thyroid tumors was reportedly significantly higher than in benign nodules.

Original processing methods: To classify distant metastasis in papillary thyroid cancer, a model was built from CDR3 differences across clinicopathological groups. TCRdb re-called the PCR reads with MiXCR. It is TCRdb's table, rather than the study itself, that gives the V and J calls and clone size. The data show 25,000 to 35,000 clones, under 20% seen once. Worth noting for this clone: Its antigen is unidentified. At one end the junction does not follow the germline gene, possibly because of a read error.

The CDR3 spans 13 residues. All patients were untreated before thyroid surgery. This sequence joins TRBV12-3 or TRBV12-4 and TRBJ1-1, with no clear D. The TCR was taken from a female donor with papillary thyroid cancer or a benign thyroid nodule (not recorded which). Some clones in this sample may be carry-over from other donors' samples. Source material: blood. CDR3 residues: CASSWATRAEAFF. CDR3 nucleotide sequence: TGTGCCAGCAGTTGGGCGACGCGGGCTGAGGCTTTCTTT.